The 11 T cell receptor beta chains given below trace back to one sample, sequenced in a study of Graves' ophthalmopathy and Graves' hyperthyroidism. As the template, RNA transcripts were used to amplify TCR beta CDR3 regions. The library came from an HTBI-primed first-round RT-PCR and a second-round multiplex PCR. TCRdb used MiXCR to reprocess the multiplex PCR reads, holding one entry per CDR3 protein. Altogether approximately 640,000 distinct CDR3 sequences are present, roughly 39% being singletons, with the ten largest covering over 2.5%. The sequencing input was peripheral blood. Source of these receptors: an adult man with Graves' ophthalmopathy.

This clonotype has at least ten counts. V is TRBV2 and J is TRBJ2-7; D might be TRBD1 (5 bases). Germline CDR1 reads SNHLY; CDR2 reads FYNNEI. V lost 2 bases and J lost 3, with 11 bases in between. The CDR3 covers 14 residues. DNA of the CDR3: TGTGCCAGCAGTGAAAGTGGTCAGGGCTACGAGCAGTACTTC. Translated: CASSESGQGYEQYF.

This clonotype occurred many times. This chain joins TRBV14 and TRBJ1-1, with D tentatively TRBD1 (5 bases). Trimming pared 4 bases from V and 1 base from J, leaving 10 bases between. Germline values: CDR1 SGHDN, CDR2 FVKESK. The CDR3 runs 14 residues. CDR3 nucleotides: TGTGCCAGCAGCCTTCATACAGGGAACACTGAAGCTTTCTTT. This encodes CASSLHTGNTEAFF.

About this clonotype itself: This may be a read error, as it is one base from a much larger clone. The J gene is TRBJ1-1, the V gene TRBV20-1, with no clear D. CDR3 length: 12 amino acids. Germline CDR1 reads DFQATT; CDR2 reads SNEGSKA (reference sequence). The CDR3 loop reads CSASSQHTEASF. In DNA form, the CDR3 reads TGCAGTGCTAGTTCACAGCACACTGAAGCTTCCTTT.

This clonotype was seen a handful of times. The chain is built from TRBV5-6 and TRBJ2-7; 7 positions agree with TRBD2. Germline lookup yields CDR1 SGHDT and CDR2 YYEEEE. Losses at the gene ends were 2 bases for V and 2 bases for J; bases not matched to a gene: 4. The CDR3 contains 14 residues. CDR3 region: CASSFRDYPYEQYF. CDR3 DNA: TGTGCCAGCAGCTTCCGGGACTATCCCTACGAGCAGTACTTC.

This clonotype was counted between two and nine times. The V call is TRBV7-3, the J call TRBJ2-2; D is unclear. V was pared by 6 bases and J by 1 base, with 18 bases between. Germline V gives CDR1 SGHTA, CDR2 FQGTGA. This CDR3 has 17 residues. In DNA form, the CDR3 reads TGTGCCAGCAGTTACACTTCCGGGCCACAGAACACCGGGGAGCTGTTTTTT. Translation gives CASSYTSGPQNTGELFF.

V is TRBV29-1 and J is TRBJ1-1, with D unresolved. Between the trimmed V and J ends, which lost 0 bases and 6 bases, there was a span of 11 bases. Germline V gives CDR1 SQVTM, CDR2 ANQGSEA. This CDR3 comprises 13 residues. CDR3 in DNA: TGCAGCGTTGAAGAGACACCGACTGCTGAAGCTTTCTTT. Translation gives CSVEETPTAEAFF.

CDR3 coding DNA: TGCAGTGCAGAGCGGACAGGCGAGACCCAGTACTTC. This gives the protein CSAERTGETQYF. V gene TRBV20-1 combines with J gene TRBJ2-5, with 7 bases matching TRBD1. The CDR3 spans 12 residues. The germline V gene has CDR1 DFQATT and CDR2 SNEGSKA (reference sequence). Trimming took 6 bases from V and 5 from J; bases not matched to a gene: 6.

The table lists this clonotype with a few counts. Here the CDR3 omits its conserved ending phenylalanine or tryptophan, so a read error is the likely source. The rearrangement links TRBV7-9 to TRBJ2-5; D gene ambiguous. CDR1 and CDR2 (germline): SEHNR, FQNEAQ (reference sequence). Trimming removed 2 bases from V and 2 bases from J, with 9 bases in between. The CDR3 is 14 residues long. The CDR3 loop is CASSLTAVQETQYC. For the CDR3, the DNA is TGTGCCAGCAGCTTAACGGCGGTACAAGAGACCCAGTACTGC.

This clonotype was observed a few times. The rearrangement joins TRBV20-1 to TRBJ1-1; no reliable D call. Germline CDR1 and CDR2: DFQATT and SNEGSKA (reference sequence). The V end was cut by 0 bases, the J end by 5 bases, with 10 bases between. This CDR3 is built from 13 residues. The CDR3 coding sequence is TGCAGTGCTAGAGATATGGGGAAAACTGAAGCTTTCTTT. Its protein is CSARDMGKTEAFF.

The table lists this clonotype with many counts. V usage is TRBV7-8 and J usage is TRBJ1-2; D uncertain. V dropped 3 bases and J dropped 2 bases, with 7 bases sitting between them. Germline V lookup: CDR1 SGHVS, CDR2 FQNEAQ. CDR3 size: 13 residues. The CDR3: CASSLLRNYGYTF. CDR3 in DNA: TGTGCCAGCAGCTTGTTGCGGAACTATGGCTACACCTTC.

The sample holds a few counts of this clonotype. The chain is built from TRBV25-1 and TRBJ1-4, with D unclear. Trimming left V 6 bases short and J 10 bases short, with 15 bases between. The CDR3 has 13 amino acids. The V gene's germline CDR1 is MGHDK and CDR2 SYGVNS. CDR3 loop: CASSGWEGGKLFF. The CDR3 DNA reads as TGTGCCAGCAGCGGCTGGGAAGGAGGAAAACTGTTTTTT.